Sequencing of this T cell receptor (beta chain) was carried out in a study of T cell responses to AZD1222 COVID-19 vaccine. Study context: Analyses pooled second doses at about 4 or about 12 weeks. General study results and limits: Spike-wide vaccine-associated CD4 TCRs dominated at 160-218 and 743-854. The study identified only a handful of AZD1222 recipients as seropositive at baseline. Unmutated regions of variants are reportedly targeted by nearly half of spike-specific TCRs.

The protocol was immunoSEQ multiplex PCR, while the TCRdb copy is restricted to in-frame clones and leaves out a portion. This sample has 75,000 to 90,000 clones; around 83% occur once, and the top ten carry approximately 13%. A remark on this clone: Antigen specificity is unknown.

CDR1 LGHDT and CDR2 YNNKEL come from the germline V gene (reference sequence). Trimming took 2 bases from V and 4 from J; bases not matched to a gene: 4. The CDR3 covers 15 residues. This TCR was recovered from an adult in good health. The chain recombines TRBV3-1 (or the pseudogene TRBV3-2) with TRBJ1-3, with TRBD1 matching 8 bases. This specimen was peripheral blood, taken on day 0 of AZD1222 vaccination. The CDR3 sequence: CASSQQGALGNTIYF. The CDR3 DNA is TGTGCCAGCAGCCAACAGGGGGCTTTAGGAAACACCATATATTTT.